Listed below are T cell receptor beta chains from one sample, sequenced in a study of blood T cell repertoires in COVID-19. Profiling relied on immunoSEQ multiplex PCR, and the TCRdb table lists in-frame clones only, not all of them. This table holds approximately 300,000 clones, 87% found once. Material for sequencing was PBMCs or T cells enriched from blood (not recorded which). The receptors shown here come from a woman aged 30 to 39 who had recovered from COVID-19. CDR3s include the opening cysteine and the closing phenylalanine or tryptophan. D genes are given only for firm matches. Size tells how often a clone was seen (once, few, many) or the class of an expanded clone, and some rows leave it out.

j_gene	d_gene	abundance	v_gene	CDR3aa	CDR3nt
TRBJ1-2	TRBD1	once	TRBV6-6	CASSYPGQVYYGYTF	TGTGCCAGCAGTTACCCAGGACAGGTGTACTATGGCTACACCTTC
TRBJ2-7	NA	NA	TRBV30	CAWRPGQPYEQYF	TGTGCCTGGAGGCCCGGACAGCCCTACGAGCAGTACTTC
TRBJ1-5	NA	NA	TRBV21-1	CASSFHRGLQPQHF	TGTGCCAGCAGCTTCCACAGGGGGCTTCAGCCCCAGCATTTT
TRBJ1-1	TRBD1	NA	TRBV2	CARGGDRGPEAFF	TGTGCCAGGGGAGGGGACAGGGGACCTGAAGCTTTCTTT
TRBJ1-1	NA	NA	TRBV30	CAWSGDSDTEAFF	TGTGCCTGGAGTGGGGACTCCGACACTGAAGCTTTCTTT
TRBJ1-6	NA	NA	TRBV9	CASAPQPEGNSPLHF	TGTGCCTCAGCTCCTCAGCCTGAGGGCAATTCACCCCTCCACTTT
TRBJ1-3	NA	NA	TRBV18	CASSPEGNTIYF	TGTGCCAGCTCACCAGAGGGAAACACCATATATTTT
TRBJ2-5	NA	NA	TRBV2	CASSESTDPQETQYF	TGTGCCAGCAGTGAAAGTACAGACCCTCAAGAGACCCAGTACTTC
TRBJ1-1	NA	NA	TRBV19	CASSPDSPLMNTEAFF	TGTGCCAGTAGTCCCGACAGTCCTCTGATGAACACTGAAGCTTTCTTT
TRBJ2-5	NA	NA	TRBV25-1	CASKSTGRETQYF	TGTGCCAGCAAATCGACAGGACGAGAGACCCAGTACTTC
TRBJ2-3	NA	NA	TRBV7-3	CASSSPTCGTDTQYF	TGTGCCAGCAGCTCCCCCACTTGCGGCACAGATACGCAGTATTTT
TRBJ1-2	TRBD1	few	TRBV2	CASSADRETYGYTF	TGTGCCAGCAGCGCAGACAGGGAGACCTATGGCTACACCTTC
TRBJ1-2	TRBD1	NA	TRBV5-4	CASSFGPGGGLGGYTF	TGTGCCAGCAGCTTTGGCCCCGGAGGGGGCCTAGGTGGCTACACCTTC
TRBJ1-2	NA	NA	TRBV4-1	CASSQDVGRANYGYTF	TGCGCCAGCAGCCAAGATGTGGGCAGGGCTAACTATGGCTACACCTTC
TRBJ2-3	NA	NA	TRBV7-2	CASTAGFVADTQYF	TGTGCCAGCACCGCGGGGTTCGTCGCAGATACGCAGTATTTT
TRBJ1-3	NA	NA	TRBV5-6	CASSLGQLSGNTIYF	TGTGCCAGCAGCTTGGGACAACTCTCTGGAAACACCATATATTTT
TRBJ2-7	NA	NA	TRBV11-2	CASSSLQGSREQYF	TGTGCCAGCAGCTCCTTGCAGGGGAGTCGGGAGCAGTACTTC
TRBJ1-1	NA	NA	TRBV11-2	CASSLNWDTMNTEAFF	TGTGCCAGCAGCTTAAATTGGGACACCATGAACACTGAAGCTTTCTTT
TRBJ1-5	NA	NA	TRBV2	CASSEVGGAGNQPQHF	TGTGCCAGCAGTGAAGTTGGGGGGGCAGGCAATCAGCCCCAGCATTTT
TRBJ1-6	NA	once	TRBV7-2	CASSLGTGWIDSPLHF	TGTGCCAGCAGCTTAGGCACGGGTTGGATCGATTCACCCCTCCACTTT
TRBJ1-2	NA	once	TRBV7-2	CASSPGTSPRYTF	TGTGCCAGCAGCCCCGGGACATCCCCTCGCTACACCTTC
TRBJ2-2	NA	NA	TRBV7-8	CASSLREELFF	TGTGCCAGCAGCTTACGGGAGGAGCTGTTTTTT
TRBJ1-2	NA	few	TRBV30	CAWSSFNGYTF	TGTGCCTGGAGTAGCTTCAATGGCTACACCTTC
TRBJ1-1	TRBD1	NA	TRBV19	CASSIGKHRGTEAFF	TGTGCCAGTAGTATCGGGAAACACAGGGGAACTGAAGCTTTCTTT
TRBJ2-7	NA	once	TRBV4-1	CASSQVWDTPYYEQYF	TGCGCCAGCAGCCAAGTATGGGACACCCCCTACTACGAGCAGTACTTC
TRBJ1-5	NA	NA	TRBV21-1	CASSKFELGQGAKNQPQHF	TGTGCCAGCAGCAAATTTGAGTTGGGACAGGGGGCCAAAAATCAGCCCCAGCATTTT
TRBJ2-5	NA	NA	TRBV2	CASNAALGGETQYF	TGTGCCAGCAACGCCGCCCTCGGCGGGGAGACCCAGTACTTC
TRBJ2-2	TRBD2	NA	TRBV5-1	CASGGGGARVNTGELFF	TGCGCCAGCGGAGGCGGGGGGGCTCGAGTGAACACCGGGGAGCTGTTTTTT
TRBJ2-1	TRBD1	NA	TRBV11-3	CASSEGGSLSSSYNEQFF	TGTGCCAGCAGCGAAGGGGGCTCACTTTCCAGCTCCTACAATGAGCAGTTCTTC
TRBJ1-6	NA	NA	TRBV29-1	CSVEETNNSPLHF	TGCAGCGTTGAAGAGACAAATAATTCACCCCTCCACTTT
TRBJ2-1	NA	NA	TRBV20-1	CSAGEGRTRGEQFF	TGCAGTGCTGGTGAAGGCCGAACTCGGGGTGAGCAGTTCTTC
TRBJ1-1	NA	NA	TRBV18	CASSPGAGMDTEAFF	TGTGCCAGCTCACCAGGAGCCGGAATGGACACTGAAGCTTTCTTT
TRBJ1-6	NA	NA	TRBV12-3/TRBV12-4	CASSYGVSPLHF	TGTGCCAGCAGTTACGGGGTTTCACCCCTCCACTTT
TRBJ1-2	TRBD1	NA	TRBV15	CATSRDAGTDYGYTF	TGTGCCACCAGCAGGGACGCCGGGACAGATTATGGCTACACCTTC
TRBJ1-5	NA	NA	TRBV4-2	CASSLGTEGLQPQHF	TGTGCCAGCAGCCTTGGGACGGAGGGCCTGCAGCCCCAGCATTTT
TRBJ1-1	TRBD1	NA	TRBV11-3	CASSAGQFNTEAFF	TGTGCCAGCAGCGCGGGACAGTTCAACACTGAAGCTTTCTTT
TRBJ1-6	NA	NA	TRBV3-1/TRBV3-2	CASSPGTENSPLHF	TGTGCCAGCAGCCCCGGGACTGAGAATTCACCCCTCCACTTT
TRBJ1-3	TRBD1	NA	TRBV5-1	CASSIGQGFSSGNTIYF	TGCGCCAGCAGCATCGGACAGGGTTTCTCCTCTGGAAACACCATATATTTT
TRBJ1-1	NA	NA	TRBV29-1	CSVGGGNTEAFF	TGCAGCGTTGGGGGCGGAAACACTGAAGCTTTCTTT
TRBJ1-2	NA	NA	TRBV11-2	CASSFRTGGHYGYTF	TGTGCCAGCAGCTTTCGTACAGGAGGGCACTATGGCTACACCTTC
TRBJ1-1	NA	NA	TRBV5-6	CASSLRTTDKNTEAFF	TGTGCCAGCAGCCTCCGGACGACAGATAAGAACACTGAAGCTTTCTTT
TRBJ1-4	TRBD1	once	TRBV27	CASSKYRGTNEKLFF	TGTGCCAGCAGTAAATACAGGGGTACTAATGAAAAACTGTTTTTT
TRBJ1-2	NA	NA	TRBV30	CAWSVPSKGYTF	TGTGCCTGGAGTGTCCCGAGTAAGGGCTACACCTTC
TRBJ1-4	NA	few	TRBV2	CASSQTVRKLFF	TGTGCCAGCAGTCAGACAGTGCGGAAACTGTTTTTT
TRBJ1-4	NA	NA	TRBV4-2	CASSQDGQGGEKLFF	TGTGCCAGCAGCCAAGATGGCCAGGGTGGCGAAAAACTGTTTTTT
TRBJ1-2	TRBD1	NA	TRBV18	CASSQIADRETGYTF	TGTGCCAGCTCACAGATTGCGGACAGGGAGACTGGCTACACCTTC